The 18 T cell receptor beta chains below all came from one sample that was sequenced in a study of T cell repertoires in cytomegalovirus infection (dated by TCRdb to between 2017 and 2020). Sequencing took place on an Illumina HiSeq 1500. In-frame beta chains were kept once TCRdb had trimmed the public reads at Q25 with fastp and called clones with MiXCR. Merged by CDR3 protein, the rows form single entries marked with the most common genes and DNA. The sample table lists around 250,000 distinct CDR3 sequences, 15% to 20% of them with a count of one. Approximately 51% of the sample comes from the top ten. The sequencing sample was made of CD8+ T cells from PBMCs. Receptor source: a human donor in good health (CMV status not recorded). Some clones in this sample may be carry-over from other donors' samples.

V usage is TRBV12-3 or TRBV12-4 and J usage is TRBJ1-6; 9 bases are a match to TRBD1. V shed 3 bases and J 8 bases; nucleotides not matched to a gene: 8. This CDR3 region has 16 residues. CDR3 sequence: CASSFSGTGSHSPLHF. The CDR3 nucleotides read TGTGCCAGCAGTTTCTCCGGGACAGGGAGTCATTCACCCCTCCACTTT.

This clonotype was detected ten times or more. The chain couples TRBV6-1 to TRBJ1-5; no reliable D call. V shed 3 bases and J shed 7 bases, with 13 bases lying between them. Germline CDR1 MNHNS, CDR2 SASEGT. This CDR3 has 14 amino acids. The CDR3 sequence: CASSDFKGWQPQHF. CDR3 coding DNA: TGTGCCAGCAGTGATTTTAAGGGATGGCAGCCCCAGCATTTT.

This clonotype turned up a few times. The rearrangement links TRBV4-1 to TRBJ1-1; D perhaps matches TRBD1 (5 bases). Per the germline V gene, CDR1 is MGHRA and CDR2 is YSYEKL. V was trimmed by 2 bases and J by 10 bases, leaving 17 bases between them. The CDR3 is 14 residues long. In DNA, the CDR3 is TGCGCCAGCAGCCAACCCGGGGGGGACTGGGGAGCTTTCTTT. It codes for CASSQPGGDWGAFF.

The CDR3 sequence: CASSSLPVYRGEGGYTF. The CDR3 DNA sequence: TGTGCCAGCAGCTCCTTACCCGTATACAGGGGCGAAGGTGGCTACACCTTC. The chain carries TRBV7-6 and TRBJ1-2; TRBD1 agrees at 7 bases. Germline V gene sequence: CDR1 SGHVS, CDR2 FNYEAQ. J lost 7 bases, V lost 4 bases, and 18 bases had no gene match. The CDR3 consists of 17 residues.

The chain employs TRBV7-8 and TRBJ1-4, with unresolved D. The germline gives CDR1 SGHVS, CDR2 FQNEAQ. This CDR3 has 17 residues. V gave up 5 bases and J gave up 2 bases, with 18 bases separating them. CDR3 DNA: TGTGCCAGCAGCCTCAACTGGGGAGGTTCGACTAATGAAAAACTGTTTTTT. The encoded protein is CASSLNWGGSTNEKLFF.

This clonotype was observed a few times. The V call is TRBV29-1, the J call TRBJ2-1; D might be TRBD2 (7 bases). V was clipped by 3 bases and J by 9 bases, with 21 bases between them. The CDR3 extends over 15 amino acids. Germline CDR1 and CDR2: SQVTM and ANQGSEA. CDR3: CSVESWRGGGGEQFF. The CDR3 DNA is TGCAGCGTTGAGTCGTGGAGGGGAGGGGGGGGTGAGCAGTTCTTC.

This clonotype came up a few times. V gene TRBV5-8 combines with J gene TRBJ2-3, with D possibly being TRBD2 (5 bases). The CDR3 loop spans 14 amino acids. Looked up from germline, CDR1 is SGHTS and CDR2 is YDEGEE. V was cut by 0 bases and J by 3 bases, with 8 bases left in between. The CDR3 nucleotides read TGTGCCAGCAGCTTGGAGGAGGAGACAGATACGCAGTATTTT. Its translation is CASSLEEETDTQYF. The whole variable domain, remainder taken from reference TRBV5-8 and TRBJ2-3, is EAGVTQSPTHLIKTRGQQATLRCSPISGHTSVYWYQQALGLGLQFLLWYDEGEERNRGNFPPRFSGRQFPNYSSELNVNALELEDSALYLCASSLEEETDTQYFGPGTRLTVL.

For this clonotype: A much larger clone sits a single nucleotide away, making a read error possible. The J gene is TRBJ2-7, the V gene TRBV6-8; D unresolved. The CDR3 is 13 amino acids. Looked up from germline, CDR1 is MNHGY and CDR2 is SAAAGT. V lost 0 bases and J lost 1, with 4 bases in between. The CDR3 here is CASSYSRSYEQYF. CDR3 DNA sequence: TGTGCCAGCAGTTACTCGAGATCCTACGAGCAGTACTTC.

This clonotype was found many times. The gene calls are TRBV28 and TRBJ1-4; possible D gene TRBD1, 6 bases. Per germline, CDR1 MDHEN and CDR2 SYDVKM. CDR3 length: 14 amino acids. V dropped 2 bases and J dropped 8 bases, with 12 bases sitting between them. CDR3 DNA: TGTGCCAGCAGTTTAAGGGGGTTCAGCGAAAAACTGTTTTTT. Translation: CASSLRGFSEKLFF.

This clonotype came up many times. V is TRBV6-5 and J is TRBJ2-1; 8 bases match TRBD2. J was trimmed by 7 bases and V by 5 bases; bases with no gene match: 10. This CDR3 has 15 amino acids. The germline V gene encodes CDR1 MNHEY and CDR2 SVGAGI. CDR3 sequence (DNA): TGTGCCAGCAGTCGACGGGGGGGCGCAAGGAATGAGCAGTTCTTC. It codes for CASSRRGGARNEQFF.

This clonotype has a handful of counts. The chain combines TRBV6-5 with TRBJ1-2; 8 nucleotides line up with TRBD1. The CDR3 runs to 14 residues. Per germline, CDR1 MNHEY and CDR2 SVGAGI. Unmatched junction bases numbered 6, after V lost 4 bases and J lost 5 bases. The CDR3 DNA reads as TGTGCCAGCAGTTCCGGGACAGGATCATATGGCTACACCTTC. Translating gives CASSSGTGSYGYTF.

This clonotype was picked up a small number of times. The V and J genes are TRBV5-5 and TRBJ1-1, with TRBD1 matching 7 bases. This CDR3 is built from 12 residues. The germline CDR1 and CDR2 sequences are SGHKS and YYEKEE (reference sequence). Trimming at V came to 4 bases and at J to 6 bases, leaving 3 bases not matched to a gene. CDR3 DNA sequence: TGTGCCAGCAGCGCGACAGGGCCTGAAGCTTTCTTT. Amino acids: CASSATGPEAFF.

The chain employs TRBV12-3 or TRBV12-4 and TRBJ1-2; D might be TRBD1 (5 bases). V was clipped by 5 bases and J by 0 bases, with 10 bases between them. CDR3 size: 14 residues. The DNA of the CDR3 is TGTGCCAGCAGTCGACAGCCTACTAACTATGGCTACACCTTC. Protein product: CASSRQPTNYGYTF.

The J gene is TRBJ1-2, the V gene TRBV19; the D gene is possibly TRBD1 (5 bases). Germline assignment: CDR1 LNHDA and CDR2 SQIVND (reference sequence). V shed 6 bases and J shed 4 bases, with 15 bases lying between them. The CDR3 has 14 residues. CDR3 sequence (DNA): TGTGCCAGTAGCCAGACAGCCGCCCTCTATGGCTACACCTTC. Its translation is CASSQTAALYGYTF. Together with reference TRBV19 and TRBJ1-2, the CDR3 gives the full variable domain: DGGITQSPKYLFRKEGQNVTLSCEQNLNHDAMYWYRQDPGQGLRLIYYSQIVNDFQKGDIAEGYSVSREKKESFPLTVTSAQKNPTAFYLCASSQTAALYGYTFGSGTRLTVV.

The chain links TRBV7-9 to TRBJ2-7; the match to TRBD1 covers 11 bases. Per germline, CDR1 SEHNR and CDR2 FQNEAQ (reference sequence). V was pared by 5 bases and J by 5 bases, with 5 bases of the junction left unmatched. The CDR3 totals 14 residues. CDR3 protein: CASSQGQGGDEQYF. As DNA, the CDR3 is TGTGCCAGCAGCCAGGGACAGGGGGGCGACGAGCAGTACTTC.

Ten or more counts support this clonotype. The chain employs TRBV5-4 and TRBJ1-6; D may be TRBD1 (5 bases). V lost 0 bases and J lost 10, with 5 bases in between. Germline loops: CDR1 SGHNT, CDR2 YYREEE (reference sequence). The CDR3 sequence is 12 residues long. CDR3 sequence (DNA): TGTGCCAGCAGCTTGGGGGGGTCACCCCTCCACTTT. As protein: CASSLGGSPLHF.

The chain joins TRBV20-1 to TRBJ1-5, with no clear D. The germline CDR1 and CDR2 sequences are DFQATT and SNEGSKA (reference sequence). The CDR3 runs 13 residues. Between the trimmed V and J ends, which lost 3 bases and 4 bases, there was a span of 10 bases. CDR3 DNA: TGCAGTGCTAGTGATAGTAGTAATCAGCCCCAGCATTTT. This sequence encodes CSASDSSNQPQHF.

This clonotype was recorded a few times. The chain links TRBV12-3 or TRBV12-4 to TRBJ2-1; D is tentatively TRBD1 or TRBD2 (6 bases each). Trimming took off 1 base at V and 7 bases at J, with 14 bases between the two ends. The CDR3 totals 15 residues. CDR3 in DNA: TGTGCCAGCAGTTTAGAGAGGGGGGTGGTAAATGAGCAGTTCTTC. Translated: CASSLERGVVNEQFF.